This T cell receptor gamma chain was retrieved from a study of human gamma delta and Vdelta1 T cells. TCRdb called clones from the PCR reads again using CATT. Of roughly 950 gamma-chain clones in the sample, over 4% were seen once. This CDR3 region has 13 residues. The junction had 3 bases not matched to a gene; V was cut back by 4 bases and J by 0 bases. Looked up from germline, CDR1 is EGSTGY and CDR2 is YDSYTSSV. This receptor was taken from a human donor in good health. This chain links TRGV4 with TRGJ1 or TRGJ2. Input material: naive CD27+ Vdelta1 gamma-delta T cells from blood. Here the CDR3 DNA reads TGTGCCACCTGGGACCCGAATTATTATAAGAAACTCTTT. It codes for CATWDPNYYKKLF.